This T cell receptor (beta chain) was sequenced during a study of response to subunit inactivated influenza vaccine. Comment on this clonotype: Its antigen is still unknown.

TCRdb recomputed calls from the RT-PCR reads with MiXCR, one row per CDR3 protein. The repertoire has about 650,000 distinct CDR3 sequences, approximately 14% of them found once; the top ten carry 6.5% to 8%. General observations from the study: Only a handful of new T cells, the authors suggested, are recruited with each seasonal influenza vaccination.

The CDR3 sequence is 17 residues long. Looked up from germline, CDR1 is MDHEN and CDR2 is SYDVKM. Trimming took off 5 bases at V and 0 bases at J, with 14 bases between the two ends. The sequence came from a man aged 45-65 years who received an inactivated influenza vaccine. This material consisted of PBMCs from blood, taken 14 to 15 days before vaccination. The V and J genes are TRBV28 and TRBJ2-6; the D gene is possibly TRBD2 (5 bases). CDR3 sequence (DNA): TGTGCCAGCAGTGAAACCGGGGTCCCCTCTGGGGCCAACGTCCTGACTTTC. Protein sequence: CASSETGVPSGANVLTF.